The subject of this entry is one TCR beta chain. The antigen is undetermined. Since all of the isolated RNA was reverse transcribed, expressed TCRB transcripts were what got sequenced. Clones were read by immunoSEQ multiplex PCR, and TCRdb kept only the in-frame ones, dropping some. This sample has 400,000 or so clones, with 8% to 10% found just once. Researchers reported sorting CD4+ naive, central memory, regulatory and stem cell-like memory cells via CD45RO/CCR7/CD25/CD127/CD95/CD27. This sample is part of a study of beta chain features in type 1 diabetes. Notes on the study in general: When Type 1 diabetes patients were examined, their TCRB CDR3s proved moderately but significantly shorter in all four CD4+ subsets. Individuals with type 1 diabetes displayed fewer insertions and more deletions at VDJ junctions.

This receptor was taken from a man between 25 and 39 years old with type 1 diabetes. The material sequenced was central memory CD4+ T cells from blood.

The CDR3 here is CASSLEQGWKTQYF. The CDR3 DNA is TGTGCCAGCAGCTTGGAGCAGGGTTGGAAGACCCAGTACTTC. The V gene is TRBV5-5, the J gene TRBJ2-5; tentatively, D is TRBD1 (5 bases). V dropped 0 bases and J dropped 6 bases, with 12 bases sitting between them. The CDR3 is 14 residues long. The germline CDR1 and CDR2 sequences are SGHKS and YYEKEE (reference sequence).